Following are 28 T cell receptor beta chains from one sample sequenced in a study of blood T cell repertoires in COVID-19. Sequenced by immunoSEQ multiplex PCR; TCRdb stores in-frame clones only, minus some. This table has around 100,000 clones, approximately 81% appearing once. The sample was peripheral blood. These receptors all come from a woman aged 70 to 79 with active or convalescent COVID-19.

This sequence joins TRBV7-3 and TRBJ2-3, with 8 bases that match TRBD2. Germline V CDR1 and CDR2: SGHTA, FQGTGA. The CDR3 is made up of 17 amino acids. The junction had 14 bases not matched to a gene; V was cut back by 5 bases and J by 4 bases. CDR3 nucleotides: TGTGCCAGCAGCCCCTACCGGGGGGGGCCTGGCGCAGATACGCAGTATTTT. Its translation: CASSPYRGGPGADTQYF.

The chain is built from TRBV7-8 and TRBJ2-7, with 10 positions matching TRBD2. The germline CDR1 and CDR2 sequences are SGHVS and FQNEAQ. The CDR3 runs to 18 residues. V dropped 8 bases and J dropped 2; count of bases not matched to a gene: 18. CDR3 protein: CASQASGGELITTYEQYF. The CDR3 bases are TGTGCCAGCCAGGCGAGCGGGGGGGAGCTAATCACTACCTACGAGCAGTACTTC. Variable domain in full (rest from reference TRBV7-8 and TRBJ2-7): GAGVSQSPRYKVAKRGQDVALRCDPISGHVSLFWYQQALGQGPEFLTYFQNEAQLDKSGLPSDRFFAERPEGSVSTLKIQRTQQEDSAVYLCASQASGGELITTYEQYFGPGTRLTVT.

CDR3 bases: TGTGCCAGCAGTTTGACTAGCGGATATGAGCAGTTCTTC. Encoded protein: CASSLTSGYEQFF. The chain couples TRBV28 to TRBJ2-1; 9 bases align to TRBD2. CDR1 MDHEN and CDR2 SYDVKM come from the germline V gene. This CDR3 is 13 amino acids long. J gave up 8 bases and V 3 bases, and 2 bases lay outside the gene matches.

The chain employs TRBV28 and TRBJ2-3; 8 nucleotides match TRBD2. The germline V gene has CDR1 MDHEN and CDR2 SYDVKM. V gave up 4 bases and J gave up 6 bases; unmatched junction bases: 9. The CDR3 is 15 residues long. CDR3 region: CASSSGGAGTDTQYF. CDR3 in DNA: TGTGCCAGCAGTTCGGGGGGGGCAGGAACGGATACGCAGTATTTT.

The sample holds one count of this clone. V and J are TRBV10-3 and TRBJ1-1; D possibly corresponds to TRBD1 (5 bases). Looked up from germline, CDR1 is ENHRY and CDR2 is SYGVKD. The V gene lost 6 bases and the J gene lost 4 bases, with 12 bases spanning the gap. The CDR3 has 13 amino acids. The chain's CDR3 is CAISSGGGTEAFF. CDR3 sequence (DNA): TGTGCCATCAGCTCCGGGGGGGGCACTGAAGCTTTCTTT.

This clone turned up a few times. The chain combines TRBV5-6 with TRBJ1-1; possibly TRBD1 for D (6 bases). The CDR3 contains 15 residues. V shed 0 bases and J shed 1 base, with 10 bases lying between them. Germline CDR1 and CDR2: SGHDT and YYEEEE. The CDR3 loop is CASSLVGTPNTEAFF. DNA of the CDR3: TGTGCCAGCAGCTTGGTAGGGACACCGAACACTGAAGCTTTCTTT. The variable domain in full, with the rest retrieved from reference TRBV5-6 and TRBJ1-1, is DAGVTQSPTHLIKTRGQQVTLRCSPKSGHDTVSWYQQALGQGPQFIFQYYEEEERQRGNFPDRFSGHQFPNYSSELNVNALLLGDSALYLCASSLVGTPNTEAFFGQGTRLTVV.

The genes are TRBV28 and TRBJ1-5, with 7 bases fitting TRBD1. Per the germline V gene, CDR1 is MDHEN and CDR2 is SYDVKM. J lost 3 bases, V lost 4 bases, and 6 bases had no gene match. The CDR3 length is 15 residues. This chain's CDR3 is CASSSGTVDNQPQHF. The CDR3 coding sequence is TGTGCCAGCAGTTCCGGGACAGTAGACAATCAGCCCCAGCATTTT.

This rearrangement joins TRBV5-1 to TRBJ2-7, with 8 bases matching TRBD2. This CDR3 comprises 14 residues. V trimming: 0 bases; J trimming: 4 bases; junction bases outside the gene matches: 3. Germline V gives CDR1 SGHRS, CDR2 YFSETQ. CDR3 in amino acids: CASSLASGRYEQYF. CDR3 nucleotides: TGCGCCAGCAGCTTGGCTAGCGGGCGATACGAGCAGTACTTC.

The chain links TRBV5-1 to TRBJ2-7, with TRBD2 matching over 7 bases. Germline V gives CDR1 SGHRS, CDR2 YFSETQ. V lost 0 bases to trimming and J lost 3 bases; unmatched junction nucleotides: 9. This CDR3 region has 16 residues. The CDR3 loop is CASSLDSASGYYEQYF. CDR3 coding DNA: TGCGCCAGCAGCTTGGATTCGGCTAGCGGATACTACGAGCAGTACTTC.

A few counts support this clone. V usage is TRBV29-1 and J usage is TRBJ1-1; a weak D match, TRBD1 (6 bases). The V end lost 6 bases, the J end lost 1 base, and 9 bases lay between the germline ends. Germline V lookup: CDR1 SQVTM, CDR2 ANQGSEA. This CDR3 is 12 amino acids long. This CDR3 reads CSVLTGNTEAFF. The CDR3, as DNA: TGCAGCGTACTGACAGGGAACACTGAAGCTTTCTTT.

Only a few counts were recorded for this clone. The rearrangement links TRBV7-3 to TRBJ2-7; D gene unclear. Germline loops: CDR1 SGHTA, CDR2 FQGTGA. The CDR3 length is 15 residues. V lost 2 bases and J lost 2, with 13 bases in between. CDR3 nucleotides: TGTGCCAGCAGCTTAGAGTCGGCGGCGCCCTACGAGCAGTACTTC. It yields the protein CASSLESAAPYEQYF.

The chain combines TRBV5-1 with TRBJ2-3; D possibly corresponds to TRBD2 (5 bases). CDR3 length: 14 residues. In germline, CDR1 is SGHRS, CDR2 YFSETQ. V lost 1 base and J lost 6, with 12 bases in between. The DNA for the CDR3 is TGCGCCAGCAGCTTGACTGGAGGAGGTGATACGCAGTATTTT. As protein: CASSLTGGGDTQYF.

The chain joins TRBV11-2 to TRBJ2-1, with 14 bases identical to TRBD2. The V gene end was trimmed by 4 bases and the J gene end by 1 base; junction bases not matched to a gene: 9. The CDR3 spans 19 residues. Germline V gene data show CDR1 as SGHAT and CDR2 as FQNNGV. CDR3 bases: TGTGCCAGCAGCTCAAGACTAGCGGGAGGGCCAGGGTCCTACAATGAGCAGTTCTTC. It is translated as CASSSRLAGGPGSYNEQFF.

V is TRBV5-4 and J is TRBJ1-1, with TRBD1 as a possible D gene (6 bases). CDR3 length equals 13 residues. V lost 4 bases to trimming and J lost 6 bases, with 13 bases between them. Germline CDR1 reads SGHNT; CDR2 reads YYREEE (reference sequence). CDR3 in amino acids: CASSSRDTPEAFF. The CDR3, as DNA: TGTGCCAGCAGCAGCCGGGACACCCCTGAAGCTTTCTTT.

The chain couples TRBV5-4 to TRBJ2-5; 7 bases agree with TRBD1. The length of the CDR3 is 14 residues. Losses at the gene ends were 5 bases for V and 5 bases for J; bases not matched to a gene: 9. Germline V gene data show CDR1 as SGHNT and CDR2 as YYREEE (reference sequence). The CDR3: CASSFDRVVETQYF. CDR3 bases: TGTGCCAGCAGTTTCGACAGGGTGGTGGAGACCCAGTACTTC.

This CDR3 reads CASSSKRTGENIQYF. The DNA of the CDR3 is TGTGCCAGCAGCTCGAAGAGGACAGGGGAGAACATTCAGTACTTC. The chain recombines TRBV5-6 with TRBJ2-4; 9 nucleotides align to TRBD1. The V segment lost 3 bases and the J segment 7 bases; nucleotides outside the gene matches: 8. The CDR3 spans 15 residues. Germline loops: CDR1 SGHDT, CDR2 YYEEEE.

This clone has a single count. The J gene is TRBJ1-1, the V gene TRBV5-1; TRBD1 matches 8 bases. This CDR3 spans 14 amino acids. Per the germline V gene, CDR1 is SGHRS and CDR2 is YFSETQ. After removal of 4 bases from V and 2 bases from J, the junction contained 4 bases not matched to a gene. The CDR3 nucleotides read TGCGCCAGCAGCCGCCAGGGGGCAAACACTGAAGCTTTCTTT. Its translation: CASSRQGANTEAFF.

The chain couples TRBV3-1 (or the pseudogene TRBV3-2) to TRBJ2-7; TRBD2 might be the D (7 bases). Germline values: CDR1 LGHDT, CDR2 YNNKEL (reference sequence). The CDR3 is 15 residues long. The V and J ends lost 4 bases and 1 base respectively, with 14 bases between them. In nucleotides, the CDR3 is TGTGCCAGCAGCCTCGGGGGGCATTTTTCCTACGAGCAGTACTTC. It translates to CASSLGGHFSYEQYF.

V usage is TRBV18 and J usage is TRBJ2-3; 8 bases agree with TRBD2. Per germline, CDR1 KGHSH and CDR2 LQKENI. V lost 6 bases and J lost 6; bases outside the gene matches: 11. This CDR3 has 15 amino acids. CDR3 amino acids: CASSLYGLAADTQYF. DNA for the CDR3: TGTGCCAGCTCCCTATACGGACTAGCTGCGGATACGCAGTATTTT.

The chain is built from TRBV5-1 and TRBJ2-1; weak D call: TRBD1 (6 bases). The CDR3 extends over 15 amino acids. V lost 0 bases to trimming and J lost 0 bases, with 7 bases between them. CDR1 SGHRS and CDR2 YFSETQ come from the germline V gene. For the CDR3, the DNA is TGCGCCAGCAGCTTGGAGGGGGACTCCTACAATGAGCAGTTCTTC. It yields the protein CASSLEGDSYNEQFF.

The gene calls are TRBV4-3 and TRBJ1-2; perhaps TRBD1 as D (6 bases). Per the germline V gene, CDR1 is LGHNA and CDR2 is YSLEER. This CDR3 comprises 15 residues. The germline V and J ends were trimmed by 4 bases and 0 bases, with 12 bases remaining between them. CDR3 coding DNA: TGCGCCAGCAGCCGCCGGGACACTACTAACTATGGCTACACCTTC. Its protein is CASSRRDTTNYGYTF.

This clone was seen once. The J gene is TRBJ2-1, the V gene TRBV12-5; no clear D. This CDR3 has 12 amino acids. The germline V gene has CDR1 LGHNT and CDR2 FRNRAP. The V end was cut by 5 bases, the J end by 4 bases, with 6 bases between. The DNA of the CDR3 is TGTGCTAGTGGTCCCTCTTACAATGAGCAGTTCTTC. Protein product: CASGPSYNEQFF.

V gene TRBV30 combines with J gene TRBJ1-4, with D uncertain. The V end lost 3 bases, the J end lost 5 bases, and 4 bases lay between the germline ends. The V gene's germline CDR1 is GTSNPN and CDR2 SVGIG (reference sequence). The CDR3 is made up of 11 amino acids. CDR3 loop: CAWSQNEKLFF. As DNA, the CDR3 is TGTGCCTGGAGCCAAAATGAAAAACTGTTTTTT.

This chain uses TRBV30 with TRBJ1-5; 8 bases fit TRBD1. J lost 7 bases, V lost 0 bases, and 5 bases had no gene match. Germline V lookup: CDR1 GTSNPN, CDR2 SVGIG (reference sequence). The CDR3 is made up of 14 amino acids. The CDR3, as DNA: TGTGCCTGGAGTGTAGGGACAGGCGGCCAGCCCCAGCATTTT. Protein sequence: CAWSVGTGGQPQHF.

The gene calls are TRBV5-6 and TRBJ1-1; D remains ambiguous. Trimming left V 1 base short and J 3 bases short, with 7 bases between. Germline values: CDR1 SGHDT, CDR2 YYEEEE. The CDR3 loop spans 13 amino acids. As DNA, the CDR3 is TGTGCCAGCAGCTTGACGAGGGACACTGAAGCTTTCTTT. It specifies CASSLTRDTEAFF.

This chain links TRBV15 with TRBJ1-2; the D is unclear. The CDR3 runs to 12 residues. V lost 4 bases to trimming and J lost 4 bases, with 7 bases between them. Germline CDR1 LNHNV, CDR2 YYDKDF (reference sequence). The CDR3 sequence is CATSTRSYGYTF. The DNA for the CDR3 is TGTGCCACCAGCACACGGTCCTATGGCTACACCTTC.

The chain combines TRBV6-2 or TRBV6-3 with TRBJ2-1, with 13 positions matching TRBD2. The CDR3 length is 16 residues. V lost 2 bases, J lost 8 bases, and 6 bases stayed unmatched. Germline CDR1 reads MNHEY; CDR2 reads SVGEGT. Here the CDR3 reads CASSYPTSGGAHEQFF. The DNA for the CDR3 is TGTGCCAGCAGTTACCCAACTAGCGGGGGGGCCCATGAGCAGTTCTTC.

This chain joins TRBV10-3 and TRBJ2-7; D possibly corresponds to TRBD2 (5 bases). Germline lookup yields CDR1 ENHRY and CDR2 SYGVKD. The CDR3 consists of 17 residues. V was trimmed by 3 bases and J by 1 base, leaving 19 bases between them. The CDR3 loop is CAISELVGVGLSYEQYF. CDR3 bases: TGTGCCATCAGTGAATTAGTCGGGGTTGGGCTATCCTACGAGCAGTACTTC.